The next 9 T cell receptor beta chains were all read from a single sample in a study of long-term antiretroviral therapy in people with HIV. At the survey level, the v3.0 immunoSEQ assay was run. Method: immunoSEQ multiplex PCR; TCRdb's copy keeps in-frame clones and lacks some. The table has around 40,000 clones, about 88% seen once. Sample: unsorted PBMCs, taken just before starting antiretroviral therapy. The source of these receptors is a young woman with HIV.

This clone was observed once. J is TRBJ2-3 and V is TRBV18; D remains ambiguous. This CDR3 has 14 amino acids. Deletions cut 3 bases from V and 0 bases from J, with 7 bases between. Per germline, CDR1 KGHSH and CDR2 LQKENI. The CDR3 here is CASSPENSTDTQYF. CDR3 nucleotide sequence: TGTGCCAGCTCACCCGAGAATAGCACAGATACGCAGTATTTT.

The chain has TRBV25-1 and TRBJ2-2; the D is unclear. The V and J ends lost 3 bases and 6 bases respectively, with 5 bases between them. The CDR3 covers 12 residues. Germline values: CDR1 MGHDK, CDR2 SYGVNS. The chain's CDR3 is CASSEDPGELFF. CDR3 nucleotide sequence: TGTGCCAGCAGTGAGGATCCCGGGGAGCTGTTTTTT.

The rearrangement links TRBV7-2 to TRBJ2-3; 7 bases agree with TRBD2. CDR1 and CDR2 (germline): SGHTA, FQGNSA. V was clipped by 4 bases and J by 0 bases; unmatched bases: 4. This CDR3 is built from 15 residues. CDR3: CASSSSGASTDTQYF. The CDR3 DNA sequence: TGTGCCAGCAGCTCCAGCGGGGCTAGCACAGATACGCAGTATTTT.

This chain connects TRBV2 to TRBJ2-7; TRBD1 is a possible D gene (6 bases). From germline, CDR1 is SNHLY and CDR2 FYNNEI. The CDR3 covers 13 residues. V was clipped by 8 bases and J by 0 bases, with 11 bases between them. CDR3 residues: CASFGQFSYEQYF. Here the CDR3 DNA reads TGTGCCAGCTTTGGACAGTTCTCCTACGAGCAGTACTTC. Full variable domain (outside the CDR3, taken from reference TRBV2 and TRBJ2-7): EPEVTQTPSHQVTQMGQEVILRCVPISNHLYFYWYRQILGQKVEFLVSFYNNEISEKSEIFDDQFSVERPDGSNFTLKIRSTKLEDSAMYFCASFGQFSYEQYFGPGTRLTVT.

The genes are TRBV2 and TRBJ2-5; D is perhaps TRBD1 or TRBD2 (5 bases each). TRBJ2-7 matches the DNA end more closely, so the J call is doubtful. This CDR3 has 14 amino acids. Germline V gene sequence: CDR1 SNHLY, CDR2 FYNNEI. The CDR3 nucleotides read TGTGCCAGCAGCCGGGACGGGGTTTCCTACGAGCAGTACTTC. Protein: CASSRDGVSYEQYF.

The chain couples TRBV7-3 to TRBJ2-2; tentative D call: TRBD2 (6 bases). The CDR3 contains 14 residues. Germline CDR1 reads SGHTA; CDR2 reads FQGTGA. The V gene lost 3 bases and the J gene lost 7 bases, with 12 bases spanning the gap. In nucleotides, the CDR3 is TGTGCCAGCAGCTTTGGGGGGAGTGGCGGGGAGCTGTTTTTT. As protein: CASSFGGSGGELFF.

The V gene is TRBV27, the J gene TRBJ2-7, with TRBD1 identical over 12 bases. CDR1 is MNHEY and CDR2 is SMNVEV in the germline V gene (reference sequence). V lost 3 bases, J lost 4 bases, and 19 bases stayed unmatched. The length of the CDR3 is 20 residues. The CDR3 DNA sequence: TGTGCCAGCAGTTTCTTAGGGACAGGGGGCGGGGGTGCGGGGTCTTACGAGCAGTACTTC. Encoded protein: CASSFLGTGGGGAGSYEQYF.

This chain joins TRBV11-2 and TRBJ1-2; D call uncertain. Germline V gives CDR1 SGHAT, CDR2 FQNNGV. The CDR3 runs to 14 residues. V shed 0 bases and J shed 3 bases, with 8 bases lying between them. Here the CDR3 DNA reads TGTGCCAGCAGCTTAGACCGGTTGGACTATGGCTACACCTTC. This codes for CASSLDRLDYGYTF.

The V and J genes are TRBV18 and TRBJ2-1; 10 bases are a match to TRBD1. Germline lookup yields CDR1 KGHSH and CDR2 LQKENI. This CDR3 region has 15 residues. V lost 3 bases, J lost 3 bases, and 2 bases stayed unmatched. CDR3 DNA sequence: TGTGCCAGCTCACCCGGGACAGGGGTCTACAATGAGCAGTTCTTC. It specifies CASSPGTGVYNEQFF.